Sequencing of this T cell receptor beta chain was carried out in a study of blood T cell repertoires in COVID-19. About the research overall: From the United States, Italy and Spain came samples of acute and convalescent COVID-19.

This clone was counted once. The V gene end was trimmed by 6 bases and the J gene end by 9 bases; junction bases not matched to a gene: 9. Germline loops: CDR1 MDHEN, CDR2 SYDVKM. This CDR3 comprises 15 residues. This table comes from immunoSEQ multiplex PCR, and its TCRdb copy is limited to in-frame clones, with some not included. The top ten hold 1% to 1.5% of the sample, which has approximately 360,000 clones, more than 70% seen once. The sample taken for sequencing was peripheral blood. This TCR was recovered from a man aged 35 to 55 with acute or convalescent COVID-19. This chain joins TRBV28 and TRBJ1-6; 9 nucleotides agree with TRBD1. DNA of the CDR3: TGTGCCAGCAGGCTACAGGGGGCATTAGGTTCACCCCTCCACTTT. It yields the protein CASRLQGALGSPLHF.